The 2 T cell receptor beta chains below come from one sample, sequenced in a study of T-cell reconstitution after alpha-beta-depleted transplantation in children. Preparation of the TCRbeta library used unique molecular identifiers. TCRdb re-analysed the PCR reads in MiXCR, keeping a single row per CDR3 protein. This table has 10,000 or so distinct CDR3 sequences, 11% to 15% appearing once. The sequencing used PBMCs, mostly from graft donor cells, collected 60 days after TCRalphabeta/CD19-depleted stem cell transplant. These receptors came from a male patient younger than 18 who had a stem cell transplant for acute lymphoblastic leukemia, so the T cells may come from the graft donor.

The sample holds many counts of this clonotype. The chain links TRBV12-3 or TRBV12-4 to TRBJ2-6; D is unresolved. The length of the CDR3 is 15 residues. V was shortened by 0 bases and J by 4 bases, with 7 bases between the two germline ends. The CDR3 loop is CASSLASGGANVLTF. DNA of the CDR3: TGTGCCAGCAGTTTAGCGTCCGGGGGGGCCAACGTCCTGACTTTC.

The V and J genes are TRBV5-1 and TRBJ2-3, with D perhaps matching TRBD2 (5 bases). Germline lookup yields CDR1 SGHRS and CDR2 YFSETQ. This CDR3 comprises 14 residues. Trimming left V 0 bases short and J 4 bases short, with 9 bases between. The CDR3 loop reads CASSLAGGADTQYF. The CDR3 nucleotides read TGCGCCAGCAGCTTGGCCGGAGGAGCAGATACGCAGTATTTT.